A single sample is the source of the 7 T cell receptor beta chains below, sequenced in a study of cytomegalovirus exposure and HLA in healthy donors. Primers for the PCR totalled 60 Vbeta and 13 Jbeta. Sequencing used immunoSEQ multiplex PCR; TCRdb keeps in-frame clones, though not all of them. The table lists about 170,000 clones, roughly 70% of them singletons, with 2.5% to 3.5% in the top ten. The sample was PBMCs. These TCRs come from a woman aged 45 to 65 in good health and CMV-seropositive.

CDR3 DNA: TGTGCCAGCACCTCCGGGACAGGCGGAAACACCATATATTTT. It codes for CASTSGTGGNTIYF. J is TRBJ1-3 and V is TRBV6-1; TRBD1 agrees at 8 bases. Looked up from germline, CDR1 is MNHNS and CDR2 is SASEGT. There are 14 residues in the CDR3. V lost 7 bases and J lost 4; bases outside the gene matches: 6.

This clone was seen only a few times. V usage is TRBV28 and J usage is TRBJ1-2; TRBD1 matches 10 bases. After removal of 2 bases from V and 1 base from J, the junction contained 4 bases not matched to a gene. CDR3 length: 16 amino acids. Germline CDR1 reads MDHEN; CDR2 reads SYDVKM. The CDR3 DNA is TGTGCCAGCAGTTTACGGGGACAGGGGATTAACTATGGCTACACCTTC. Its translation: CASSLRGQGINYGYTF.

CDR3 in amino acids: CASSALAGGSYNEQFF. The CDR3 DNA reads as TGTGCCAGCAGCGCCCTAGCGGGGGGTTCCTACAATGAGCAGTTCTTC. The V and J genes are TRBV7-3 and TRBJ2-1; 11 positions match TRBD2. The CDR3 has 16 residues. From germline, CDR1 is SGHTA and CDR2 FQGTGA. Losses at the gene ends were 5 bases for V and 1 base for J; bases not matched to a gene: 4.

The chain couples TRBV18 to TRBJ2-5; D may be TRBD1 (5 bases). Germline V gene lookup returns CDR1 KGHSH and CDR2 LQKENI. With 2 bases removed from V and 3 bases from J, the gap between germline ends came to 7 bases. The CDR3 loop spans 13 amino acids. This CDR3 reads CASSPGQEETQYF. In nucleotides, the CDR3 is TGTGCCAGCTCACCAGGACAAGAAGAGACCCAGTACTTC.

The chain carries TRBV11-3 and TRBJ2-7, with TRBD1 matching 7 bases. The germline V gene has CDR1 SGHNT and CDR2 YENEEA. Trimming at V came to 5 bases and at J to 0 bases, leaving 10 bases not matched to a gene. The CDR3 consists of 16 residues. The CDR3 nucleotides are TGTGCCAGCAGCAATTCTGGGACAGAGGCCTCCTACGAGCAGTACTTC. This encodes CASSNSGTEASYEQYF.

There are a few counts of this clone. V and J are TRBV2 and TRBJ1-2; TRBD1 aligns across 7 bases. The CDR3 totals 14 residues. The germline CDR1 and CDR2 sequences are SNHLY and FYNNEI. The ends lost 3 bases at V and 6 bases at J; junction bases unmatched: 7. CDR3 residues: CASSDQGVLNGYTF. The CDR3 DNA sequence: TGTGCCAGCAGTGACCAGGGGGTGTTAAATGGCTACACCTTC.

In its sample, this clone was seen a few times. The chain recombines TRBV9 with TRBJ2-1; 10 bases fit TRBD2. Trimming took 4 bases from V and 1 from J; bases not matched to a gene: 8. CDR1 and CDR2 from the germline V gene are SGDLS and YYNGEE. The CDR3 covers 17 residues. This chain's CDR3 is CASSPSLAGESYNEQFF. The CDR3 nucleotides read TGTGCCAGCAGCCCCAGCCTAGCGGGGGAATCCTACAATGAGCAGTTCTTC.